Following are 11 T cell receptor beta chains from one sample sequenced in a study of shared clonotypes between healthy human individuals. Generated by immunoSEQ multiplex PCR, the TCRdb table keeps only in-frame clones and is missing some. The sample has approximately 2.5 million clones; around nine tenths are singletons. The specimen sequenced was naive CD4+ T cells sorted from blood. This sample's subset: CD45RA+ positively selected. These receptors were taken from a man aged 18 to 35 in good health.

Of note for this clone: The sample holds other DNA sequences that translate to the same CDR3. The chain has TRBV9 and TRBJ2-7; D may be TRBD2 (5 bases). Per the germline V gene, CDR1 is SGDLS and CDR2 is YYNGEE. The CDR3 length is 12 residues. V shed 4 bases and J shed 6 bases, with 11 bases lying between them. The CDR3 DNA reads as TGTGCCAGCAGCCTGGACTCGTCCGAGCAGTACTTC. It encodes CASSLDSSEQYF.

For the CDR3, the DNA is TGTGCCAGCAGTGGCGGGGGACGGTATAGCAATCAGCCCCAGCATTTT. Amino acids: CASSGGGRYSNQPQHF. V gene TRBV28 combines with J gene TRBJ1-5; D is perhaps TRBD1 (5 bases). Per germline, CDR1 MDHEN and CDR2 SYDVKM. This CDR3 has 16 amino acids. Trimming cost V 5 bases and J 0 bases, with 14 bases left between them.

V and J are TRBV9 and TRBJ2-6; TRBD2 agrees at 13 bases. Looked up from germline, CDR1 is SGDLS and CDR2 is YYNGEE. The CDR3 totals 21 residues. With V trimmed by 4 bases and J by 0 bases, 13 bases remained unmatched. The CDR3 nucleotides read TGTGCCAGCAGCCGAGGACTAGCGGGAGAGGGGGACCCCTCTGGGGCCAACGTCCTGACTTTC. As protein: CASSRGLAGEGDPSGANVLTF.

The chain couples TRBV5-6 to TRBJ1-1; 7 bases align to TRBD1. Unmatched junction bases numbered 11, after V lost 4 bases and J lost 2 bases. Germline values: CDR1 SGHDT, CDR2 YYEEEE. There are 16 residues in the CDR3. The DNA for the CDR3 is TGTGCCAGCAGCACACCGGGGGACAGACCAAACACTGAAGCTTTCTTT. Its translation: CASSTPGDRPNTEAFF. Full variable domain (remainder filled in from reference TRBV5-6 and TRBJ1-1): DAGVTQSPTHLIKTRGQQVTLRCSPKSGHDTVSWYQQALGQGPQFIFQYYEEEERQRGNFPDRFSGHQFPNYSSELNVNALLLGDSALYLCASSTPGDRPNTEAFFGQGTRLTVV.

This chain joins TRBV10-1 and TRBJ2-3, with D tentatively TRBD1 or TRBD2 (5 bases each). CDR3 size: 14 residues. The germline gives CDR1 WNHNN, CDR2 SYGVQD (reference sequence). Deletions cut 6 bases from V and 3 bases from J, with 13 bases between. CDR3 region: CASRGPAVTDTQYF. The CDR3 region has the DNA TGCGCCAGCAGGGGACCGGCTGTTACAGATACGCAGTATTTT.

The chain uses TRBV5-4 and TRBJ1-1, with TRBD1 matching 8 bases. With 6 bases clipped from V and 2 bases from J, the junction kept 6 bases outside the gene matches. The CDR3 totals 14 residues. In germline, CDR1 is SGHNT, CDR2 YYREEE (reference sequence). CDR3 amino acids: CASTQGAENTEAFF. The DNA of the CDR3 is TGTGCCAGCACCCAGGGGGCGGAAAACACTGAAGCTTTCTTT. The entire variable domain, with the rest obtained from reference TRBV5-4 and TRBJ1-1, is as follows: ETGVTQSPTHLIKTRGQQVTLRCSSQSGHNTVSWYQQALGQGPQFIFQYYREEENGRGNFPPRFSGLQFPNYSSELNVNALELDDSALYLCASTQGAENTEAFFGQGTRLTVV.

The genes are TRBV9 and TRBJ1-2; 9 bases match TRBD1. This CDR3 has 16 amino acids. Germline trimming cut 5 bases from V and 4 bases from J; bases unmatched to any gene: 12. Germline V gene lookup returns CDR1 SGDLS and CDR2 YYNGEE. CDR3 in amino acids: CASSSNTGGYGYGYTF. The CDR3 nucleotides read TGTGCCAGCAGTTCCAACACAGGGGGCTACGGCTATGGCTACACCTTC. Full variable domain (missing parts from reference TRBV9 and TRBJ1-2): DSGVTQTPKHLITATGQRVTLRCSPRSGDLSVYWYQQSLDQGLQFLIQYYNGEERAKGNILERFSAQQFPDLHSELNLSSLELGDSALYFCASSSNTGGYGYGYTFGSGTRLTVV.

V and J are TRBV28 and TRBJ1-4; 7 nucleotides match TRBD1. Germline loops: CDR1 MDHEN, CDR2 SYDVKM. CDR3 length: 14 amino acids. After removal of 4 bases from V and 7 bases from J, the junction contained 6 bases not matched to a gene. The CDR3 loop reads CASSSRDRPEKLFF. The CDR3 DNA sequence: TGTGCCAGCAGTTCCCGGGACAGACCTGAAAAACTGTTTTTT.

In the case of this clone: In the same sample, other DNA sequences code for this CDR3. Here the CDR3 reads CASSFGGEQYF. The CDR3 coding sequence is TGTGCCAGCAGCTTCGGAGGGGAGCAGTACTTC. The chain links TRBV7-9 to TRBJ2-7; a possible D gene is TRBD2 (6 bases). The CDR3 sequence is 11 residues long. V shed 3 bases and J shed 7 bases, with 7 bases lying between them. The germline CDR1 and CDR2 sequences are SEHNR and FQNEAQ (reference sequence).

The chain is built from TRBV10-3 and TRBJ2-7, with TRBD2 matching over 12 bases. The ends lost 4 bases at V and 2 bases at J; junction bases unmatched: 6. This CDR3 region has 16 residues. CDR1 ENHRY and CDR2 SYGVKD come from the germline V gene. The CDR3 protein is CAISGASGREPYEQYF. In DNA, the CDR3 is TGTGCCATCAGTGGGGCTAGCGGGAGGGAACCCTACGAGCAGTACTTC.

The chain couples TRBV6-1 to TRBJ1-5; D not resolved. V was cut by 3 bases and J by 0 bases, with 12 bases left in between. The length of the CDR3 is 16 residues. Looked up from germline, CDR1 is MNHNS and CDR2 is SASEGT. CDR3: CASSDGGWYSNQPQHF. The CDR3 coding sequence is TGTGCCAGCAGTGACGGCGGCTGGTATAGCAATCAGCCCCAGCATTTT.